This TCR beta chain was retrieved from a study of T cell repertoires in aging, cancer and after chemotherapy. Study-wide points: No conclusions about immunological memory after chemotherapy can be drawn from the repertoire data.

This CDR3 has 15 amino acids. Trimming cost V 0 bases and J 3 bases, with 11 bases left between them. Germline CDR1 reads LGHNA; CDR2 reads YSLEER. TRB rearrangements spanning V, D and J were amplified using mixed TRB-A/B primers. In TCRdb, the multiplex PCR reads were re-called with MiXCR into one record per CDR3 protein. This sample has around 1,400 distinct CDR3 sequences; 46% occur once, and the top ten carry roughly 15%. Relative to its sample, this clonotype is large. Its cognate antigen is unknown. Peripheral blood genomic DNA, not sorted cells or RNA, was the template. This receptor was obtained from a human donor with a blood cancer. The chain uses TRBV4-3 and TRBJ2-5; no definite D call. Sample: blood. In nucleotides, the CDR3 is TGCGCCAGCAGCCAAGATCTCGCTAGTAAAGAGACCCAGTACTTC. It yields the protein CASSQDLASKETQYF.